The clone carrying this T cell receptor (beta chain) was found a few times. A junction end diverges from the germline sequence, so it may reflect a read error. The study recruited healthy Caucasian donors from Russia who were aged roughly 6 to 90. A second PCR, run for 7 to 11 cycles, used a sample-barcoded 5' primer plus a J-beta primer mix. Every sample gave at least 2.5 million paired-end reads containing CDR3. One entry per CDR3 protein, called by TCRdb with MiXCR from the 5' RACE reads. This table holds over a million distinct CDR3 sequences, around 25% found once. This CDR3 region has 15 residues. Germline CDR1 reads MNHEY; CDR2 reads SVGAGI. This entry comes from a study of blood T cells in healthy people across ages. This sample was also put to use in a study of T cells of mothers and their children. That work contributes: Normalized overlap was always slightly, never significantly, higher in related than unrelated mother-child pairs.

The source is a girl aged 2-10 years in good health. The sample was blood. The chain joins TRBV6-5 to TRBJ1-2; no reliable D call. CDR3 region: CASSHSETYMGGYTF. In nucleotides, the CDR3 is TGTGCCAGCAGTCACTCGGAGACCTACATGGGAGGCTACACCTTC.